This T cell receptor (beta chain) came from a study of T-cell memory formation after mild COVID-19. MiXCR was run by TCRdb on the 5' RACE reads, yielding one entry per CDR3 protein. The top ten hold roughly 3.5% of the sample, which has around 200,000 distinct CDR3 sequences, around 9.1% seen once. Findings and caveats of the study: Contracting CD4+ clones were located mainly in CM and EM, and CD8+ clones in EMRA.

This clonotype was counted at least ten times. The antigen is undetermined. The CDR3 length is 16 residues. Germline V CDR1 and CDR2: MNHEY, SVGEGT. V gave up 2 bases and J gave up 10 bases; unmatched junction bases: 11. This receptor was identified in a man younger than 35 who had mild COVID-19 (a few samples of this study predate the infection). Cell type and time point are not known. Sequenced: PBMCs or a T cell subset sorted from them (not recorded which). The V gene is TRBV6-2 or TRBV6-3, the J gene TRBJ1-6; 7 bases agree with TRBD1. The CDR3 nucleotides read TGTGCCAGCAGTTACCAGGGACAGCTAAATTTCTCACCCCTCCACTTT. This encodes CASSYQGQLNFSPLHF.